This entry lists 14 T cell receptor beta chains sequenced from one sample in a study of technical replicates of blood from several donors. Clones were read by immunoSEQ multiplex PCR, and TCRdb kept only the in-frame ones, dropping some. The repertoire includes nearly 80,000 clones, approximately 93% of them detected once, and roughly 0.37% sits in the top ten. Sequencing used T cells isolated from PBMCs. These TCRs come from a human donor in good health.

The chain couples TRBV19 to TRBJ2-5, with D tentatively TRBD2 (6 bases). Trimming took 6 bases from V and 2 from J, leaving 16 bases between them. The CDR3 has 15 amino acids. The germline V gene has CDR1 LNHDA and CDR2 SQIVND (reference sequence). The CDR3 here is CASSSGAGGQETQYF. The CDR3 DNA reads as TGTGCCAGTAGCTCGGGAGCCGGAGGGCAAGAGACCCAGTACTTC.

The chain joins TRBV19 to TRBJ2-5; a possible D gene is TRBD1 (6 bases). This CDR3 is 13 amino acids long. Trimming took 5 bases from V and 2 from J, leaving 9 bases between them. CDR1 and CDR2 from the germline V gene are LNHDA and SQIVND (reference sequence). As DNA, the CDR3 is TGTGCCAGTAGTGGGGGACATCAAGAGACCCAGTACTTC. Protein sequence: CASSGGHQETQYF.

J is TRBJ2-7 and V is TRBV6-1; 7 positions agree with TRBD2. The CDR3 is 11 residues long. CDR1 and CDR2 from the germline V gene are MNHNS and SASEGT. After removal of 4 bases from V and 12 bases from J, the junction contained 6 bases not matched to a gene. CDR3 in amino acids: CASSGTSTPYF. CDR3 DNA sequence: TGTGCCAGCAGTGGGACTAGTACTCCGTACTTC.

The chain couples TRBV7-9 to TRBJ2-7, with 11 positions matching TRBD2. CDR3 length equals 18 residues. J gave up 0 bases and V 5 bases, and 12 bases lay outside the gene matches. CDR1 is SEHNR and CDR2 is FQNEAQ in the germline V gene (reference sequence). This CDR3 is CASSLKTRLAGLSYEQYF. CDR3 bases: TGTGCCAGCAGCCTGAAAACCCGACTAGCGGGACTCTCCTACGAGCAGTACTTC.

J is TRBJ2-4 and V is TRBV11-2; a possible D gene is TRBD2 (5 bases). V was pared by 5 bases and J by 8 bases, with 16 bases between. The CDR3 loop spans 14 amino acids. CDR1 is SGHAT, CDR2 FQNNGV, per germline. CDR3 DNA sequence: TGTGCCAGCAGCCAGGCGGGTCTTGAGGACATTCAGTACTTC. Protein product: CASSQAGLEDIQYF.

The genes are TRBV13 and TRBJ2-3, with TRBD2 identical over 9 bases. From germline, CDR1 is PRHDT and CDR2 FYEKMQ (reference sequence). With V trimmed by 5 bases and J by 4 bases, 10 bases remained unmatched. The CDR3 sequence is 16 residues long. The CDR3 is CASSPSAGGFADTQYF. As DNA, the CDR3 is TGTGCCAGCAGCCCCTCGGCGGGAGGGTTTGCAGATACGCAGTATTTT.

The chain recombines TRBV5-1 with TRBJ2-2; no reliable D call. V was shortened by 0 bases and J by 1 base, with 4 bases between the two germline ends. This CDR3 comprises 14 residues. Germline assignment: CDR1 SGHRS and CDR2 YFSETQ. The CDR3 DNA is TGCGCCAGCAGCTTGGGCGTGAACACCGGGGAGCTGTTTTTT. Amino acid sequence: CASSLGVNTGELFF.

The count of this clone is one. The CDR3 here is CASSTPGQPYEQYF. In nucleotides, the CDR3 is TGTGCCAGCAGCACTCCGGGACAACCCTACGAGCAGTACTTC. The V and J genes are TRBV5-5 and TRBJ2-7; TRBD1 is a possible D gene (6 bases). CDR3 size: 14 residues. Germline loops: CDR1 SGHKS, CDR2 YYEKEE (reference sequence). V was cut by 4 bases and J by 2 bases, with 13 bases left in between.

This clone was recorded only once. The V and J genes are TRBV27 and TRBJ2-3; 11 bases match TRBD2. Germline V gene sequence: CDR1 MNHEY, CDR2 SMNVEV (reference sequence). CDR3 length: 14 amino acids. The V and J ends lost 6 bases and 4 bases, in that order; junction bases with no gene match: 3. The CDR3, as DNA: TGTGCCAGCAGACTAGCGGGAGCCCCAGATACGCAGTATTTT. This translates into CASRLAGAPDTQYF.

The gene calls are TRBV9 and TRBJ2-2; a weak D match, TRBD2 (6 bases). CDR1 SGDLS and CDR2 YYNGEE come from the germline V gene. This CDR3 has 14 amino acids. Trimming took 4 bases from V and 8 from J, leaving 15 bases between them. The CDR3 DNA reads TGTGCCAGCAGCCCCCTGACTAGTGGTGGGGAGCTGTTTTTT. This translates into CASSPLTSGGELFF.

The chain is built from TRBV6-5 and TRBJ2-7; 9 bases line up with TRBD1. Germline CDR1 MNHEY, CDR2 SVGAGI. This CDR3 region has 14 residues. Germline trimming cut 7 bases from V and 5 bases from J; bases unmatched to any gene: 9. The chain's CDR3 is CASIKTGGFNEQYF. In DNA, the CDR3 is TGTGCCAGCATTAAAACAGGGGGCTTCAACGAGCAGTACTTC.

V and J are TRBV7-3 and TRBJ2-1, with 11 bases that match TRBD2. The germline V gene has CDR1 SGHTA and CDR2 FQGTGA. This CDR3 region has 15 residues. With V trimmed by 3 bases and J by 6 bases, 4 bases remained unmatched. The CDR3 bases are TGTGCCAGCAGCTTCGGACTAGCGGGTTTCAATGAGCAGTTCTTC. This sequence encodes CASSFGLAGFNEQFF. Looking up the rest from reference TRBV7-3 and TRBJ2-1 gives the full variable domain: GAGVSQTPSNKVTEKGKYVELRCDPISGHTALYWYRQSLGQGPEFLIYFQGTGAADDSGLPNDRFFAVRPEGSVSTLKIQRTERGDSAVYLCASSFGLAGFNEQFFGPGTRLTVL.

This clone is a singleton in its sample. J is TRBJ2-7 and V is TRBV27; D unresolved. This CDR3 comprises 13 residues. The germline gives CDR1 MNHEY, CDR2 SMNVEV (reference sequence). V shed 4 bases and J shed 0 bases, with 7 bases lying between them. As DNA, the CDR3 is TGTGCCAGCAGTTCGACAATCTCCTACGAGCAGTACTTC. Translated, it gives CASSSTISYEQYF.

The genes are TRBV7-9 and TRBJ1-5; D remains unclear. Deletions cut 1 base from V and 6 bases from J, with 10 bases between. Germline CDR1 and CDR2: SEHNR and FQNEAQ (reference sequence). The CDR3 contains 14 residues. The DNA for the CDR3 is TGTGCCAGCAGCTTAGACATCCTTGGTCAGCCCCAGCATTTT. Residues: CASSLDILGQPQHF.